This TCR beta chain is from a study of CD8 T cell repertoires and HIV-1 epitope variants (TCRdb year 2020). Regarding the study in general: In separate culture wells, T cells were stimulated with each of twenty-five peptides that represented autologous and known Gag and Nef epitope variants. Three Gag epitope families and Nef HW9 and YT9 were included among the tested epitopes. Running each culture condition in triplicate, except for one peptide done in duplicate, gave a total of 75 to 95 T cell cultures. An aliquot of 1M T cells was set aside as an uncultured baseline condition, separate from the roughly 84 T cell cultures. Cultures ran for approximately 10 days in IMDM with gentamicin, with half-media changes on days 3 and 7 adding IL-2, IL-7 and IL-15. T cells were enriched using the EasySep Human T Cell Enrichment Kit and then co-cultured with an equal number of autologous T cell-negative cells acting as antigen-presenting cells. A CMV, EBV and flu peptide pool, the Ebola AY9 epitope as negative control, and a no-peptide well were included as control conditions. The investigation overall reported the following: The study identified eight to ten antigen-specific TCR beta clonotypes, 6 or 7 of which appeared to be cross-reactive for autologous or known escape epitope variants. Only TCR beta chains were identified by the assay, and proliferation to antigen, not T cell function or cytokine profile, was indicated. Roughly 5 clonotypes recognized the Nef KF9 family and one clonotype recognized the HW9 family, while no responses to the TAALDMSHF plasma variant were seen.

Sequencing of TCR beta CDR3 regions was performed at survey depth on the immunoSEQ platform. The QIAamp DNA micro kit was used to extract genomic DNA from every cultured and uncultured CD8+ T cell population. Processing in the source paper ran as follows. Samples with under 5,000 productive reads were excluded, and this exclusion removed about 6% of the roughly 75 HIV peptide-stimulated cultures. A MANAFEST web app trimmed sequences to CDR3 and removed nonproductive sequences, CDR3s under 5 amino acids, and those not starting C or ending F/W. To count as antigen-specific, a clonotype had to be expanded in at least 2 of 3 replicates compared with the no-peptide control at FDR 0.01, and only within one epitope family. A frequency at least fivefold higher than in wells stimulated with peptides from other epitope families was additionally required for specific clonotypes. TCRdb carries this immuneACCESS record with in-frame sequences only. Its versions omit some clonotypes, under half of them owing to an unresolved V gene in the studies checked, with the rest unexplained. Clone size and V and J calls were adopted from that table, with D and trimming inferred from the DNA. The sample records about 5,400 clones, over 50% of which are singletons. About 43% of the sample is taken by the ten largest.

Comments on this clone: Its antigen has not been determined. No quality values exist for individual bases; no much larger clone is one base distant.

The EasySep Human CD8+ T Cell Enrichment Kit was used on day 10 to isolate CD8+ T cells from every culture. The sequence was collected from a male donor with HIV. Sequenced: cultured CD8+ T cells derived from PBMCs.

The CDR3 in this case is CASSFGTANTEAFF. The DNA reads as follows: TGTGCCAGTAGTTTTGGGACCGCGAACACTGAAGCTTTCTTT. The rearranged segments are TRBV19 and TRBJ1-1; the best D guess is TRBD1, with 5 bases matching. The CDR3 goes from the cysteine to the phenylalanine over 14 residues. Just the 42-base CDR3 DNA is kept, in frame starting at base 1. The junction carries 11 bases between V and J, which are trimmed by 5 bases and 1 base respectively. CDR1 and CDR2 (LNHDA, SQIVND) derive from the germline V gene (reference sequence).